Listed below are T cell receptor beta chains from one sample, sequenced in a study of blood T cell repertoires in COVID-19. The table came from immunoSEQ multiplex PCR; TCRdb's copy has only in-frame clones and leaves some out. The repertoire consists of tens of thousands of clones, with around nine tenths occurring once and the leading ten covering roughly 12%. The source material was peripheral blood. These receptors came from a human donor with active COVID-19. The donor label of this sample is uncertain. Both conserved end residues are part of each CDR3. A D gene is named only where the DNA matches it firmly. Expanded clones are given a class, and other clones once, few, many or no size at all.

TRBV9	TRBJ2-3	NA	NA	CASSVGGGLQDTQYF	TGTGCCAGCAGCGTAGGCGGGGGCCTTCAGGATACGCAGTATTTT
TRBV28	TRBJ2-7	TRBD1	NA	CASSLSGGAKYEQYF	TGTGCCAGCAGTTTATCAGGGGGCGCGAAGTACGAGCAGTACTTC
TRBV29-1	TRBJ1-3	NA	NA	CSARAGMSSGNTIYF	TGCAGCGCCAGGGCAGGGATGAGCTCTGGAAACACCATATATTTT
TRBV5-6	TRBJ1-5	NA	NA	CASSARGAMSQPQHF	TGTGCCAGCAGCGCCCGTGGAGCGATGAGCCAGCCCCAGCATTTT
TRBV6-1	TRBJ1-2	TRBD1	NA	CASSEWPRGVPYGYTF	TGTGCCAGCAGTGAATGGCCCAGGGGGGTACCATATGGCTACACCTTC
TRBV7-2	TRBJ2-7	NA	NA	CASSLDRVRPYEQYF	TGTGCCAGCAGCTTAGACAGGGTGAGGCCCTACGAGCAGTACTTC
TRBV4-1	TRBJ1-4	NA	NA	CASSQDRRGEKLFF	TGCGCCAGCAGCCAAGATCGACGAGGCGAAAAACTGTTTTTT
TRBV7-3	TRBJ2-7	TRBD1	few	CASSSQTGDNYEQYF	TGTGCCAGCAGCTCTCAGACAGGGGATAACTACGAGCAGTACTTC
TRBV18	TRBJ2-1	TRBD2	NA	CASSLSSGGVYNEQFF	TGTGCCAGCTCACTCTCCAGCGGGGGGGTTTACAATGAGCAGTTCTTC
TRBV19	TRBJ1-1	NA	NA	CASSIDRSRGGVNTEAFF	TGTGCCAGTAGTATAGATCGAAGCAGGGGTGGGGTGAACACTGAAGCTTTCTTT
TRBV12-5	TRBJ2-1	TRBD2	NA	CASGLPGRASSYNEQFF	TGTGCTAGTGGTTTGCCGGGGAGGGCGAGCTCCTACAATGAGCAGTTCTTC
TRBV11-3	TRBJ1-2	NA	NA	CASSLDNLIGYTF	TGTGCCAGCAGCTTAGACAATCTAATTGGCTACACCTTC
TRBV4-1	TRBJ1-2	TRBD1	NA	CASSQDPPGTGRFYGYTF	TGCGCCAGCAGCCAAGATCCACCCGGGACAGGGCGATTCTATGGCTACACCTTC
TRBV21-1	TRBJ1-5	NA	once	CASSKDRQGKCNQPQHF	TGTGCCAGCAGCAAGGATAGACAGGGTAAATGCAATCAGCCCCAGCATTTT
TRBV20-1	TRBJ2-5	TRBD2	NA	CSASRVTAGAQYF	TGCAGTGCTAGTAGAGTGACCGCGGGGGCCCAGTACTTC
TRBV28	TRBJ1-4	NA	NA	CASSLRQGQEKLFF	TGTGCCAGCAGTTTACGGCAGGGCCAGGAAAAACTGTTTTTT
TRBV18	TRBJ2-3	NA	NA	CASSPLQARTDTQYF	TGTGCCAGCTCACCCCTACAGGCGCGGACAGATACGCAGTATTTT
TRBV5-1	TRBJ1-2	NA	NA	CASERIPGGDYGYTF	TGCGCCAGCGAAAGAATCCCGGGGGGCGACTATGGCTACACCTTC
TRBV29-1	TRBJ1-2	TRBD1	NA	CSVGDRIGRNYGYTF	TGCAGCGTTGGGGACAGGATAGGTCGTAACTATGGCTACACCTTC
TRBV7-2	TRBJ1-3	NA	NA	CASSPTGKMGNTIYF	TGTGCCAGCAGCCCCACAGGGAAGATGGGAAACACCATATATTTT
TRBV5-1	TRBJ2-3	NA	NA	CASSRQLSTDTQYF	TGCGCCAGCAGCCGACAGCTAAGCACAGATACGCAGTATTTT